Frequency places the clone carrying this TCR beta chain as medium-sized (0.01 to 0.1%). The antigen is not known. The CDR3 loop spans 15 amino acids. CDR1 and CDR2 from the germline V gene are MGHDK and SYGVNS. The entry originates in a study of CXCR3-negative and CXCR3-positive naive CD8 T cells. Findings and caveats of the study: Naive cells with CXCR3 showed TRB CDR3s that were more hydrophobic than those in CXCR3-negative naive cells.

Through 5' RACE with UMI labels, the TRB cDNA libraries were prepared. Using the 5' RACE reads, TCRdb records one entry per CDR3 protein without DNA. The sample spans some 7,000 distinct CDR3 sequences; the ten largest clones claim 1.9%. Sequenced input: naive CXCR3+ CD8+ T cells from blood. Subset given: CD45RO-CCR7+CD27+CD95- naive CD8+ T cells expressing CXCR3 (TNR3+). This receptor was obtained from a human donor in good health. Some clones in this sample may be carry-over from other donors' samples. The chain couples TRBV25-1 to TRBJ1-2; no DNA is available, so the TRBD1 call from TCRdb remains unchecked. The chain's CDR3 is CASSDPRGTNYGYTF.